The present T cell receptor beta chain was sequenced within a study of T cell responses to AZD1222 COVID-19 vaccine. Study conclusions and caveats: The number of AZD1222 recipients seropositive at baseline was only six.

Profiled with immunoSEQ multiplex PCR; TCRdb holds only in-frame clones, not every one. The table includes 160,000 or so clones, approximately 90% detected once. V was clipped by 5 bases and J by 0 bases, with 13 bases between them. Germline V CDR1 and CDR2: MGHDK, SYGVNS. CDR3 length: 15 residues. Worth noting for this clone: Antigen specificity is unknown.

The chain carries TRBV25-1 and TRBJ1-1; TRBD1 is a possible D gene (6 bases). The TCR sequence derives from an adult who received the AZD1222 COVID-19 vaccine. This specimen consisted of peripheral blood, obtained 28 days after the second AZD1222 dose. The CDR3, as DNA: TGTGCCAGCAGTCCCCCGGACAGAGTGAACACTGAAGCTTTCTTT. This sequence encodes CASSPPDRVNTEAFF.